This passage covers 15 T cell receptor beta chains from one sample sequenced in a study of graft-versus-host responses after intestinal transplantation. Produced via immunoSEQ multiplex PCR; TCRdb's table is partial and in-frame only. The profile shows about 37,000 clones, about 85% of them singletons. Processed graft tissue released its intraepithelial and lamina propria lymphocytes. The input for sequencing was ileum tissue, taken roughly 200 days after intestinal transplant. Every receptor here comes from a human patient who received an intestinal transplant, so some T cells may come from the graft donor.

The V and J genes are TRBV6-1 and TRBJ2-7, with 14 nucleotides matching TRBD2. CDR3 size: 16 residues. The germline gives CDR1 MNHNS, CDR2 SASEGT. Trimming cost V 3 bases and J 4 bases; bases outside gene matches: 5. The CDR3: CASSEMGLAGVYEQYF. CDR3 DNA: TGTGCCAGCAGTGAGATGGGACTAGCGGGAGTTTACGAGCAGTACTTC.

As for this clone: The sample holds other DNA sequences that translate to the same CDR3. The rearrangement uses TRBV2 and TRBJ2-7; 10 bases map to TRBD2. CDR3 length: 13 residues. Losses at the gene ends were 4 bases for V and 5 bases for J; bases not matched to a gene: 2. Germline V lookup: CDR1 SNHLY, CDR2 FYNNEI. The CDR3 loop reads CASSGLAGDEQYF. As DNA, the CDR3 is TGTGCCAGCAGTGGACTAGCGGGCGACGAGCAGTACTTC.

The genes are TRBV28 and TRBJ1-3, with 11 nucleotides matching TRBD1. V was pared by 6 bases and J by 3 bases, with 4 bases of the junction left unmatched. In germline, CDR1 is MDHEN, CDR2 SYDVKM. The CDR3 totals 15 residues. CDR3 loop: CASRSGTGGGNTIYF. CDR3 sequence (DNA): TGTGCCAGCAGGTCCGGGACAGGGGGTGGAAACACCATATATTTT.

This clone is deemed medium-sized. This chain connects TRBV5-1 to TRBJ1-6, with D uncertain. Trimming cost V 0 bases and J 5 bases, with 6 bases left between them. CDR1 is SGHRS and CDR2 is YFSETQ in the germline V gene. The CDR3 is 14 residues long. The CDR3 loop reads CASSLEGNNSPLHF. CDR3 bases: TGCGCCAGCAGCTTGGAAGGGAATAATTCACCCCTCCACTTT.

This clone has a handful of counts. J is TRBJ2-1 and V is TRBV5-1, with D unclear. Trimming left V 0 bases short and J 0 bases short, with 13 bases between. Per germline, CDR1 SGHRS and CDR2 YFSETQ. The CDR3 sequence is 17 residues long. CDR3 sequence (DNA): TGCGCCAGCAGCTTGGCCGCAGGAATTCACTCCTACAATGAGCAGTTCTTC. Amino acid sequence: CASSLAAGIHSYNEQFF.

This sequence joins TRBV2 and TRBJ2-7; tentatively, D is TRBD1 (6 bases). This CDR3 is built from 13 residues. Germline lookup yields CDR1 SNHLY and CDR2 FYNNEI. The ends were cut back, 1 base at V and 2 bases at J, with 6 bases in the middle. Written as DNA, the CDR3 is TGTGCCAGCAGTGAAGGGGACACCTACGAGCAGTACTTC. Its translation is CASSEGDTYEQYF. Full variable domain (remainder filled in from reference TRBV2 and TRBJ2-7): EPEVTQTPSHQVTQMGQEVILRCVPISNHLYFYWYRQILGQKVEFLVSFYNNEISEKSEIFDDQFSVERPDGSNFTLKIRSTKLEDSAMYFCASSEGDTYEQYFGPGTRLTVT.

The CDR3 here is CASSPVSSGANVLTF. The CDR3 coding sequence is TGTGCCAGCAGTCCCGTAAGCTCTGGGGCCAACGTCCTGACTTTC. This rearrangement joins TRBV28 to TRBJ2-6; D unresolved. V was shortened by 5 bases and J by 0 bases, with 8 bases between the two germline ends. CDR3 size: 15 residues. In germline, CDR1 is MDHEN, CDR2 SYDVKM.

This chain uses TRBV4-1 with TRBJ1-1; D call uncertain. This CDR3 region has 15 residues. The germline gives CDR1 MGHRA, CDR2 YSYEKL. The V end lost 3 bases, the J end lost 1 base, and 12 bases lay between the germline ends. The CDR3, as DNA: TGCGCCAGCAGCCACCTCATCGACAAGAACACTGAAGCTTTCTTT. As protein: CASSHLIDKNTEAFF.

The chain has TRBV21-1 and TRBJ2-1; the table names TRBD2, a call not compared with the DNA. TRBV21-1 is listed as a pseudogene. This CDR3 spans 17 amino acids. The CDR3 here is CASRGLLATPSDNEQFF. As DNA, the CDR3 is TGTGCCAGCAGGGGCCTGCTAGCTACACCATCCGACAATGAGCAGTTCTTC.

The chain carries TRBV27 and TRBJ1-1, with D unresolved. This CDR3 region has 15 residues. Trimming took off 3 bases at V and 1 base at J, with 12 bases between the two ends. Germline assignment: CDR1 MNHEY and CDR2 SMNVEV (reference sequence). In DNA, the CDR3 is TGTGCCAGCAGTTTTCTGGGGTCTCAGAACACTGAAGCTTTCTTT. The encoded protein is CASSFLGSQNTEAFF.

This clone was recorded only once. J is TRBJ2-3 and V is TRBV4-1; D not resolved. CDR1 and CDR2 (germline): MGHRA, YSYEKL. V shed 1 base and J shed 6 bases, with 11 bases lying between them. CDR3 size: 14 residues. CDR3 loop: CASSQVDSTDTQYF. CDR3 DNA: TGCGCCAGCAGCCAAGTAGACTCTACGGATACGCAGTATTTT.

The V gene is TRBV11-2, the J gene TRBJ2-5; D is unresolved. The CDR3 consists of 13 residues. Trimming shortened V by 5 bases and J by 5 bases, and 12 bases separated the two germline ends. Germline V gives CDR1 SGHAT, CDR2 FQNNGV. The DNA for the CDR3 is TGTGCCAGCAGCCTCCCTTACGGGGAGACCCAGTACTTC. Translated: CASSLPYGETQYF.

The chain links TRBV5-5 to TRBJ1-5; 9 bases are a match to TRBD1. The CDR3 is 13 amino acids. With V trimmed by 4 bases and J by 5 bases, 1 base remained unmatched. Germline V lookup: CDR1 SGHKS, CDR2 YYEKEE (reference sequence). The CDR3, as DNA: TGTGCCAGCAGCAGACAGGGGGATCAGCCCCAGCATTTT. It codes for CASSRQGDQPQHF. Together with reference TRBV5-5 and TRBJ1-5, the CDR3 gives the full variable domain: DAGVTQSPTHLIKTRGQQVTLRCSPISGHKSVSWYQQVLGQGPQFIFQYYEKEERGRGNFPDRFSARQFPNYSSELNVNALLLGDSALYLCASSRQGDQPQHFGDGTRLSIL.

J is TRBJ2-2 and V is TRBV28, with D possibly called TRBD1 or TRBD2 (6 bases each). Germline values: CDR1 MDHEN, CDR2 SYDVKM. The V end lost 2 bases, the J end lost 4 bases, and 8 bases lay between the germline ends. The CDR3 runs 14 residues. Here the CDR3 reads CASSLGGPTGELFF. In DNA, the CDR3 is TGTGCCAGCAGTTTAGGGGGGCCCACCGGGGAGCTGTTTTTT.

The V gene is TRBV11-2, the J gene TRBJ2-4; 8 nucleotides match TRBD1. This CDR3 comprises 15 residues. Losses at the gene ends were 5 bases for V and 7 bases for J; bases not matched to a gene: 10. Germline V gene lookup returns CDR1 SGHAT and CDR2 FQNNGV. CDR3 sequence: CASSPGTGWGNIQYF. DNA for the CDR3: TGTGCCAGCAGCCCAGGGACAGGTTGGGGCAACATTCAGTACTTC.